The clone carrying this T cell receptor (beta chain) has only a few counts. No antigen is known for it. This sample is drawn from a study of T-cell reconstitution after alpha-beta-depleted transplantation in children. Study-level points and caveats: It was newly produced T cells that mostly accounted for T-cell counts and diversity one year after transplant.

Preparation of the TCRbeta library involved a method that used unique molecular identifiers. MiXCR was run by TCRdb on the PCR reads, yielding one entry per CDR3 protein. The repertoire holds roughly 82,000 distinct CDR3 sequences, roughly an eighth seen once, with 25% to 30% in the top ten. V gave up 5 bases and J gave up 4 bases, with 11 bases separating them. The CDR3 is 13 amino acids. CDR1 is SEHNR, CDR2 FQNEAQ, per germline (reference sequence). The sequence was collected from a male patient between 2 and 10 years old who had a stem cell transplant for acute lymphoblastic leukemia, so the T cells may come from the graft donor. The specimen comprised PBMCs, mostly from graft donor cells, sampled 180 days after TCRalphabeta/CD19-depleted stem cell transplant. V gene TRBV7-9 combines with J gene TRBJ1-1, with a tentative D call TRBD1 (5 bases). CDR3 in amino acids: CASSHGQGTEAFF. CDR3 bases: TGTGCCAGCAGCCACGGACAAGGCACTGAAGCTTTCTTT.